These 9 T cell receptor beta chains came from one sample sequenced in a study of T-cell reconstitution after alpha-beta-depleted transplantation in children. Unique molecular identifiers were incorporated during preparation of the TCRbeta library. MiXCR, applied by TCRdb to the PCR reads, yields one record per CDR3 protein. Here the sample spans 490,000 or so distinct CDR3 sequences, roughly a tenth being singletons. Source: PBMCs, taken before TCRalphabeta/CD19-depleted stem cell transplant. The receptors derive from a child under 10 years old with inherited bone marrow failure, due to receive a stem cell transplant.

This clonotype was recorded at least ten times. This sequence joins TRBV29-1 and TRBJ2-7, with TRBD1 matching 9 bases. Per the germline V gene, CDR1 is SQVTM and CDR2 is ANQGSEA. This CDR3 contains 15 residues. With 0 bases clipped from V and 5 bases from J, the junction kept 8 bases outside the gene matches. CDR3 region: CSVEDPFGTGHEQYF. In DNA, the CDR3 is TGCAGCGTTGAAGATCCGTTCGGGACAGGGCACGAGCAGTACTTC.

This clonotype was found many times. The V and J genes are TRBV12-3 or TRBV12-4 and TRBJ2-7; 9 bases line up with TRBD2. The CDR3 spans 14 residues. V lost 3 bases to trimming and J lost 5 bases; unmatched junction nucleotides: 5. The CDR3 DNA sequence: TGTGCCAGCAGTTTGCGGGAGGGCATCAACGAGCAGTACTTC. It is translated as CASSLREGINEQYF.

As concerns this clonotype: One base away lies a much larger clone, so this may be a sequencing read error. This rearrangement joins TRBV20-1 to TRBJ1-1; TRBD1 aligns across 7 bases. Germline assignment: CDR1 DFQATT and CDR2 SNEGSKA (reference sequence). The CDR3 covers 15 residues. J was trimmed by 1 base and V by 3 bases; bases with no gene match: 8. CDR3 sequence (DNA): TGCAGTGCTAGTATAGACAGGGAAGCGAACACTGAAGCTTTCTTT. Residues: CSASIDREANTEAFF.

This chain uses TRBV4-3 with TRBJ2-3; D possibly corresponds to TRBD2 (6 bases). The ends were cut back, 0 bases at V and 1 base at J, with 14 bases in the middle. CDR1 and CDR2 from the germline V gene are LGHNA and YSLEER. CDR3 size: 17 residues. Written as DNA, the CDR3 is TGCGCCAGCAGCCAAGAGGGCGCTTGGGGGGGCACAGATACGCAGTATTTT. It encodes CASSQEGAWGGTDTQYF.

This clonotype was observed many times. CDR3 in DNA: TGCAGCGTTGAAGGGCCAGGAAGGTCCTACAATGAGCAGTTCTTC. This encodes CSVEGPGRSYNEQFF. J is TRBJ2-1 and V is TRBV29-1; D remains unclear. Looked up from germline, CDR1 is SQVTM and CDR2 is ANQGSEA. Trimming took off 1 base at V and 1 base at J, with 11 bases between the two ends. CDR3 length equals 15 residues.

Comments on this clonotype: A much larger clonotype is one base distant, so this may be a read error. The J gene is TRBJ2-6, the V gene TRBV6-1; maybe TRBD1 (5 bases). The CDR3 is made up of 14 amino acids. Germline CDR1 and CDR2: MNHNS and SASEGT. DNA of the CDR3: TGTGCCAGCAGTCGACTCTCTGGGGCCAACGACCTGACTTTC. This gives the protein CASSRLSGANDLTF.

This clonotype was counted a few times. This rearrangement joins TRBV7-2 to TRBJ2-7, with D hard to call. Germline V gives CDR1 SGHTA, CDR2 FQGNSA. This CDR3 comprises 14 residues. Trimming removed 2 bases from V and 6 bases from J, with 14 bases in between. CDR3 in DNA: TGTGCCAGCAGCTTATACCGGACCGGGCCCGAGCAGTACTTC. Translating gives CASSLYRTGPEQYF.

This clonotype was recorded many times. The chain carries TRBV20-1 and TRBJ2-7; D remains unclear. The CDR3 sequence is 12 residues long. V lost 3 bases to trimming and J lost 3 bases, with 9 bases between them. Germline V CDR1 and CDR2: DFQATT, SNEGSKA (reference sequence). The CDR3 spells CSASNRNYEQYF. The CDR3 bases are TGCAGTGCTAGTAACAGAAACTACGAGCAGTACTTC.

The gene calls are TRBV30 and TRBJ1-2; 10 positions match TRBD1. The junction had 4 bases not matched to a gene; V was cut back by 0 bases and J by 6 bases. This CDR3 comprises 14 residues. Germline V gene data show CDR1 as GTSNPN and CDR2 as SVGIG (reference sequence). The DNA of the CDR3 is TGTGCCTGGAGTGTCGGACAGGGGGAGGATGGCTACACCTTC. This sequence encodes CAWSVGQGEDGYTF.